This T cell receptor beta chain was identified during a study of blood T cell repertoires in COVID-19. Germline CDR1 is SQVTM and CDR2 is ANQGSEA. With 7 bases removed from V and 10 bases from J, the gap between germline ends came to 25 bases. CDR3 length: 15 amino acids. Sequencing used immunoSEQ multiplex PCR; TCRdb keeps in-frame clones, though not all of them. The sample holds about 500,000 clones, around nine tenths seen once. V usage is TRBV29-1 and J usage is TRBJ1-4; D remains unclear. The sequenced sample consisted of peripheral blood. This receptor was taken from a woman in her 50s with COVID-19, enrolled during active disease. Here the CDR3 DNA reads TGCAGCGCCCCCTATGCCGACGGTCCCCGAGGAAAACTGTTTTTT. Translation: CSAPYADGPRGKLFF.